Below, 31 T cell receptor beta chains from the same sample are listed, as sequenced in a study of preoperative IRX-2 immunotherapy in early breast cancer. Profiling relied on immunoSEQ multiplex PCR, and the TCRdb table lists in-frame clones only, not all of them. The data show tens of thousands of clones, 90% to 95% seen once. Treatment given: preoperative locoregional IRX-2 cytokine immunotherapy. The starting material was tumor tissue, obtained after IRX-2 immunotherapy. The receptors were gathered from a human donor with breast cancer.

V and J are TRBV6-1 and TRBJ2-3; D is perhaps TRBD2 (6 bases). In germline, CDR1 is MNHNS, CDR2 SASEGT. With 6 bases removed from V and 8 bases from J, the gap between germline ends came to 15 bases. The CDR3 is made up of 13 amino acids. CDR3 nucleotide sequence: TGTGCCAGCAGCGAGACTAGTCCGGGTACGCAGTATTTT. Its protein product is CASSETSPGTQYF.

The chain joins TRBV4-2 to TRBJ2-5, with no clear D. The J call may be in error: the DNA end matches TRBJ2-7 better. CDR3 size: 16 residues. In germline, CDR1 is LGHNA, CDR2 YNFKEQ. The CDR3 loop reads CASSQAPTGSLYEQYF. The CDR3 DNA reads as TGTGCCAGCAGCCAGGCCCCGACTGGATCCTTATACGAGCAGTACTTC.

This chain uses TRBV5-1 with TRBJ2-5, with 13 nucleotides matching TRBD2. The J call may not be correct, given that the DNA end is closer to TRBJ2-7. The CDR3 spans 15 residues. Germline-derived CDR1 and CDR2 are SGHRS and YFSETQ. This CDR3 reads CASSQTSGRPYEQYF. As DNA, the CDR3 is TGCGCCAGCAGCCAGACTAGCGGGAGGCCCTACGAGCAGTACTTC.

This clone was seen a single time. CDR3 sequence (DNA): TGTGCCAGCAGCCTCTTAGCGGGAGAAACTGGCGATGAGCAGTTCTTC. Amino acid sequence: CASSLLAGETGDEQFF. V is TRBV9 and J is TRBJ2-1, with TRBD2 matching 9 bases. The V segment lost 4 bases and the J segment 8 bases; nucleotides outside the gene matches: 13. Germline V lookup: CDR1 SGDLS, CDR2 YYNGEE. The CDR3 consists of 16 residues.

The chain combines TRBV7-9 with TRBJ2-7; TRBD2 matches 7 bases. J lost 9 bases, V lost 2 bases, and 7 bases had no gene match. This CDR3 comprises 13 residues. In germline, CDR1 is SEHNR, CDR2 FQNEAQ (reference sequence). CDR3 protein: CASSLLGRDAQYF. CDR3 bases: TGTGCCAGCAGCTTACTTGGGAGGGACGCGCAGTACTTC.

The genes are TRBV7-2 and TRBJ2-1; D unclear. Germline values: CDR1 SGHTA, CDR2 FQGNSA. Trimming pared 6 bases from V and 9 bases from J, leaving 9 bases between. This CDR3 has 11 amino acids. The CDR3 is CASSHYSEQFF. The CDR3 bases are TGTGCCAGCAGTCACTATTCTGAGCAGTTCTTC.

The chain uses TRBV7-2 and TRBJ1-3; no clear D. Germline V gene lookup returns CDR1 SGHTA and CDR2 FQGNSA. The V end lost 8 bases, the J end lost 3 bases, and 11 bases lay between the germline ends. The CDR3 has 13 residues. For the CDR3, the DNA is TGTGCCAGCGTGGTAGGCGTTGGAAACACCATATATTTT. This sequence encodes CASVVGVGNTIYF.

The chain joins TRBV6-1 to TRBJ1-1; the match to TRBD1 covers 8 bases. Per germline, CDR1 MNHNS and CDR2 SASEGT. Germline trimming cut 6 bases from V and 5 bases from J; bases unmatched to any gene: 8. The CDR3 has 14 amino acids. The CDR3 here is CASRAGGEITEAFF. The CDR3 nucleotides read TGTGCCAGCAGGGCAGGGGGCGAAATAACTGAAGCTTTCTTT.

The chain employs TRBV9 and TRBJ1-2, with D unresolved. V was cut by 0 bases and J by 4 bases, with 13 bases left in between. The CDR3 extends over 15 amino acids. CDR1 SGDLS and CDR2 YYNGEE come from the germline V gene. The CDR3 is CASSVDGLGGYGYTF. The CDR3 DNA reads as TGTGCCAGCAGCGTAGATGGGTTGGGAGGCTATGGCTACACCTTC. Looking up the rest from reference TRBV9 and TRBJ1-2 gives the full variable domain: DSGVTQTPKHLITATGQRVTLRCSPRSGDLSVYWYQQSLDQGLQFLIQYYNGEERAKGNILERFSAQQFPDLHSELNLSSLELGDSALYFCASSVDGLGGYGYTFGSGTRLTVV.

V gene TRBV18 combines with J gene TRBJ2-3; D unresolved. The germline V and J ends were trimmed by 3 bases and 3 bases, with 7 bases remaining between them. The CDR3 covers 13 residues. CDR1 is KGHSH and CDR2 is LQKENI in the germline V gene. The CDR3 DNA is TGTGCCAGCTCACCGAGAGAAACAGATACGCAGTATTTT. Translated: CASSPRETDTQYF.

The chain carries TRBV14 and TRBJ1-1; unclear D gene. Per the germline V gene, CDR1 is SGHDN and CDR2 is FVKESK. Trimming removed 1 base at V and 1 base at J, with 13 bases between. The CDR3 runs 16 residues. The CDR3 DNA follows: TGTGCCAGCAGCCAAGTACGGTACAGCTCGAACACTGAAGCTTTCTTT. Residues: CASSQVRYSSNTEAFF.

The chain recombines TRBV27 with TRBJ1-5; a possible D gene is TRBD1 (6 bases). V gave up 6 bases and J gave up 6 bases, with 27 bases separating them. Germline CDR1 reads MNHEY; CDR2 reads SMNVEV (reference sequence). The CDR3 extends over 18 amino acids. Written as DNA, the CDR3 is TGTGCCAGCAGAAAGGTGGGACAACGGCTATCCAGCCGTCAGCCCCAGCATTTT. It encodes CASRKVGQRLSSRQPQHF.

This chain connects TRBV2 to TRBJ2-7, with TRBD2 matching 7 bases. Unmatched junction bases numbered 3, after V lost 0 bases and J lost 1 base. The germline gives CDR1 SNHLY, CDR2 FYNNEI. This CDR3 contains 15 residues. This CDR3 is CASSEARGTSYEQYF. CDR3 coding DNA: TGTGCCAGCAGTGAAGCGCGGGGGACTTCCTACGAGCAGTACTTC.

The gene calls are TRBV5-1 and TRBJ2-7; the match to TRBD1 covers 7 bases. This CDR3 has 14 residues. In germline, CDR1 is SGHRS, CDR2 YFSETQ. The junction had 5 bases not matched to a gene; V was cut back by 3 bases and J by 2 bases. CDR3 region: CASSSATGTYEQYF. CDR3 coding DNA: TGCGCCAGCAGCTCGGCGACAGGGACCTACGAGCAGTACTTC.

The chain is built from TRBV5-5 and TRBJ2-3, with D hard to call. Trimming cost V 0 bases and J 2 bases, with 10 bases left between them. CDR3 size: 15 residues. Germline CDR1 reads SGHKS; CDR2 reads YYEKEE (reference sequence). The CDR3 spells CASSLVEGITDTQYF. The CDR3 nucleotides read TGTGCCAGCAGCTTGGTGGAAGGGATCACAGATACGCAGTATTTT.

The CDR3 DNA sequence: TGTGCCAGCAGTGGATCTCCAGCGGGCTTACAAGAGACCCAGTACTTC. Its translation is CASSGSPAGLQETQYF. The V and J genes are TRBV2 and TRBJ2-5; tentative D call: TRBD2 (6 bases). The germline CDR1 and CDR2 sequences are SNHLY and FYNNEI. Trimming pared 4 bases from V and 2 bases from J, leaving 17 bases between. The CDR3 totals 16 residues.

CDR3 DNA sequence: TGTGCCAGCAGTTACTTCGGGGGGATAGATACGCAGTATTTT. Residues: CASSYFGGIDTQYF. The rearrangement links TRBV6-5 to TRBJ2-3; 7 bases align to TRBD2. V shed 1 base and J 5 bases; nucleotides not matched to a gene: 3. The CDR3 runs 14 residues. The germline CDR1 and CDR2 sequences are MNHEY and SVGAGI.

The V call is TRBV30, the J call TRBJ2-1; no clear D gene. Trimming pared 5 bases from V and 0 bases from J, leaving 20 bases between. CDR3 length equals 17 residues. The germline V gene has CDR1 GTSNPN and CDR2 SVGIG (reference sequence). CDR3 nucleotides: TGTGCCTGGCAAGGTGGCTGGGCGGTAAACTCCTACAATGAGCAGTTCTTC. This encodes CAWQGGWAVNSYNEQFF.

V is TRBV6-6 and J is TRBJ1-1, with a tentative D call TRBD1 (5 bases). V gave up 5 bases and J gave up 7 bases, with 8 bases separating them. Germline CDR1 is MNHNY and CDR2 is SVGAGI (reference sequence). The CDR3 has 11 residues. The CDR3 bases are TGTGCCAGCAGTACTACAGGTGAAGCTTTCTTT. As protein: CASSTTGEAFF.

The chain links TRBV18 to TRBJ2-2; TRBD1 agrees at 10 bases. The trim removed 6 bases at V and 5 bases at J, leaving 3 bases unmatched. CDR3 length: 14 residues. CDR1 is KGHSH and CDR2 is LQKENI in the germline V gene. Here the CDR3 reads CASSPGQGTGELFF. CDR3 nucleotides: TGTGCCAGCTCCCCGGGACAGGGGACCGGGGAGCTGTTTTTT.

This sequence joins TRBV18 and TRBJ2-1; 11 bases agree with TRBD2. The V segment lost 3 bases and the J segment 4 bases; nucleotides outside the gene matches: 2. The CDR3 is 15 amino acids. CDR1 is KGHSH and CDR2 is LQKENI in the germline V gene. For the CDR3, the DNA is TGTGCCAGCTCACCGGGGACTAGCGGATACAATGAGCAGTTCTTC. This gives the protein CASSPGTSGYNEQFF.

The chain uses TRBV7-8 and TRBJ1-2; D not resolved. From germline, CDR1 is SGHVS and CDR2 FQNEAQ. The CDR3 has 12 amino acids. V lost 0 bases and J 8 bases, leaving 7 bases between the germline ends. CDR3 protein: CASSLAGRGYTF. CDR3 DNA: TGTGCCAGCAGCTTAGCCGGGAGGGGCTACACCTTC. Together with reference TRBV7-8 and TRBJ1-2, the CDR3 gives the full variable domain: GAGVSQSPRYKVAKRGQDVALRCDPISGHVSLFWYQQALGQGPEFLTYFQNEAQLDKSGLPSDRFFAERPEGSVSTLKIQRTQQEDSAVYLCASSLAGRGYTFGSGTRLTVV.

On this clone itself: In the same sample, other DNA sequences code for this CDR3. CDR3 sequence reads: CASSLGGRGYEQYF. The CDR3 DNA sequence: TGTGCCAGCAGTTTGGGCGGGAGAGGGTACGAGCAGTACTTC. This rearrangement joins TRBV28 to TRBJ2-7; 7 positions match TRBD2. The germline V gene has CDR1 MDHEN and CDR2 SYDVKM. With 3 bases clipped from V and 4 bases from J, the junction kept 6 bases outside the gene matches. The CDR3 extends over 14 amino acids.

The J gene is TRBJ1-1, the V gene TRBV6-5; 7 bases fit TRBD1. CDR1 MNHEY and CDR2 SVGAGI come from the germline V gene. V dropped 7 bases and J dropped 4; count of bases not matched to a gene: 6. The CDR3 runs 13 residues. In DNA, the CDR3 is TGTGCCAGCAATAGACAGGGTGTCACTGAAGCTTTCTTT. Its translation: CASNRQGVTEAFF.

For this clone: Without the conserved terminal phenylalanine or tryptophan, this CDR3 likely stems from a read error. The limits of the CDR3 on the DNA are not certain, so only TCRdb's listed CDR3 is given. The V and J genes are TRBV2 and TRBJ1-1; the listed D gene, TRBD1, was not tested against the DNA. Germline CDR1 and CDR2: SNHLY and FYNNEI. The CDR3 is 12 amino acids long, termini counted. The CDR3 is CASSLGPSTAHI.

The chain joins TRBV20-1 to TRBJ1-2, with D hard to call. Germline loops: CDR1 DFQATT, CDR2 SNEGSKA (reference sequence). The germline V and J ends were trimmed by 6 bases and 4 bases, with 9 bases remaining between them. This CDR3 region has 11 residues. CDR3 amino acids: CSAFVSYGYTF. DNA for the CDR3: TGCAGTGCCTTTGTTAGCTATGGCTACACCTTC.

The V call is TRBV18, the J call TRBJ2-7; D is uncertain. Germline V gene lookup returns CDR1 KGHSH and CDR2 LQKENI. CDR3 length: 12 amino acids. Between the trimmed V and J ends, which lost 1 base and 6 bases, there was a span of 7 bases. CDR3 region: CASSPRALEQYF. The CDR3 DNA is TGTGCCAGCTCACCACGAGCTCTCGAGCAGTACTTC.

The CDR3 bases are TGTGCCAGTAGTATAGATCTGAGGGGAGTTAATTCACCCCTCCACTTT. Encoded protein: CASSIDLRGVNSPLHF. This chain links TRBV19 with TRBJ1-6; possible D gene TRBD1, 5 bases. Trimming left V 0 bases short and J 6 bases short, with 12 bases between. Germline V gene lookup returns CDR1 LNHDA and CDR2 SQIVND (reference sequence). The CDR3 extends over 16 amino acids.

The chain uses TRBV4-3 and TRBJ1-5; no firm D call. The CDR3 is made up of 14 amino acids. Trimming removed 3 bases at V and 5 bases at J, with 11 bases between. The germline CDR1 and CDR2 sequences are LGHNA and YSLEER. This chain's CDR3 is CASSHKGPHQPQHF. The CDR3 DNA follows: TGCGCCAGCAGCCATAAAGGACCACATCAGCCCCAGCATTTT.

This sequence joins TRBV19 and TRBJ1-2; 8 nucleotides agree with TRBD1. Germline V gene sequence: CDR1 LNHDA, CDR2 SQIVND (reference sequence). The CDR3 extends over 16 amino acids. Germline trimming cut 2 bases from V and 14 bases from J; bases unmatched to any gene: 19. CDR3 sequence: CASSITPGQVSLPTTF. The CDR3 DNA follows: TGTGCCAGTAGTATAACACCGGGACAGGTTTCTCTGCCTACAACCTTC.

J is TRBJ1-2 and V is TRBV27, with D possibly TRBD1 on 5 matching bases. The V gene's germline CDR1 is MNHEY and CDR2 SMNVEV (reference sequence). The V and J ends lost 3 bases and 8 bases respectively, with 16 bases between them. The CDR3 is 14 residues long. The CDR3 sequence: CASSFSLRAEGYTF. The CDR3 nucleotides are TGTGCCAGCAGTTTCAGCCTCAGGGCAGAAGGCTACACCTTC.